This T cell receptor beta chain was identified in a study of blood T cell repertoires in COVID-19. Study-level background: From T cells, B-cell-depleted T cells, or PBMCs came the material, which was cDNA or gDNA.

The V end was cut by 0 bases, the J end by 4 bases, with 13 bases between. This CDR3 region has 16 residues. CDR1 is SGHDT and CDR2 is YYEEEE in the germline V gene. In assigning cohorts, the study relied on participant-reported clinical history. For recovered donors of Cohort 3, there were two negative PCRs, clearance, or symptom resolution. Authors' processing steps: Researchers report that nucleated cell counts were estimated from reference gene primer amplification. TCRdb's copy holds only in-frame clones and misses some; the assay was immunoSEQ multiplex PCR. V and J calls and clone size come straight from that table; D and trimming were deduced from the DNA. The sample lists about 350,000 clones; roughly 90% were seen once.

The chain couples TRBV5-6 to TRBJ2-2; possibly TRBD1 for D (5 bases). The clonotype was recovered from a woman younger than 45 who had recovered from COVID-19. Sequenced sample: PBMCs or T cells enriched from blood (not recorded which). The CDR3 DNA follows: TGTGCCAGCAGCTTGGCAGGGCAGGGCCTCACCGGGGAGCTGTTTTTT. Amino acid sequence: CASSLAGQGLTGELFF. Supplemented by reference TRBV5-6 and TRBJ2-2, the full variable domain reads DAGVTQSPTHLIKTRGQQVTLRCSPKSGHDTVSWYQQALGQGPQFIFQYYEEEERQRGNFPDRFSGHQFPNYSSELNVNALLLGDSALYLCASSLAGQGLTGELFFGEGSRLTVL.